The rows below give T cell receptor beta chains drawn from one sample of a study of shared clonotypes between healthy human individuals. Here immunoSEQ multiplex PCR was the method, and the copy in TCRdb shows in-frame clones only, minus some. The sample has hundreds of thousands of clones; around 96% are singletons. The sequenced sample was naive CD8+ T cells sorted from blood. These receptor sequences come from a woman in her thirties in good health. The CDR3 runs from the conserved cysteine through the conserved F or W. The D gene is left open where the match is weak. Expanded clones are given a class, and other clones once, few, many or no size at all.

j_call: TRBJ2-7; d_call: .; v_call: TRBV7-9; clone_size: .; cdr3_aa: CASSLETGAVAYEQYF; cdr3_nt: TGTGCCAGCAGCTTAGAAACGGGAGCCGTGGCCTACGAGCAGTACTTC
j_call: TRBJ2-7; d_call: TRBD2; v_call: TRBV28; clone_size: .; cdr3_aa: CASSQTSGYEQYF; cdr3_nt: TGTGCCAGCAGCCAGACTAGCGGCTACGAGCAGTACTTC
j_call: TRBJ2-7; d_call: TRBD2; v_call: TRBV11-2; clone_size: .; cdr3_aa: CASSFSGSPYEQYF; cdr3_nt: TGTGCCAGCAGCTTTAGCGGGAGTCCGTACGAGCAGTACTTC
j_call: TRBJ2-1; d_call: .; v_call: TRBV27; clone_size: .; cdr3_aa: CASRREFDDEQFF; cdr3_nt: TGTGCCAGCAGACGGGAGTTTGACGATGAGCAGTTCTTC
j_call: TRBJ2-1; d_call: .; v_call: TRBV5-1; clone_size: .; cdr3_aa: CASGRSKGSTVANEQFF; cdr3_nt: TGCGCCAGCGGACGATCAAAAGGGAGTACCGTGGCCAATGAGCAGTTCTTC
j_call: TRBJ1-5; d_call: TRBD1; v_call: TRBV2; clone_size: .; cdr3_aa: CAARTGLRQPQHF; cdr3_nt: TGTGCCGCGAGGACAGGATTGAGGCAGCCCCAGCATTTT
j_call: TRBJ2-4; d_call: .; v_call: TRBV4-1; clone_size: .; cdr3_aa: CASSQGRDAQNIQYF; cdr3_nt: TGCGCCAGCAGCCAGGGACGGGATGCTCAAAACATTCAGTACTTC
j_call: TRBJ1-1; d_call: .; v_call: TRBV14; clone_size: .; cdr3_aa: CASSQDRGADWARTEAFF; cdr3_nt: TGTGCCAGCAGCCAAGATCGGGGGGCAGACTGGGCGAGGACTGAAGCTTTCTTT
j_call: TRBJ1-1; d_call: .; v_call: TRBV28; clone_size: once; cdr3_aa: CASSSMGLIGAFF; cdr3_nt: TGTGCCAGCAGTTCGATGGGGCTGATTGGAGCTTTCTTT
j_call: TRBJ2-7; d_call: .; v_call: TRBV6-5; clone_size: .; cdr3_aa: CASSYSGATYEQYF; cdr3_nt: TGTGCCAGCAGTTACTCAGGGGCTACCTACGAGCAGTACTTC
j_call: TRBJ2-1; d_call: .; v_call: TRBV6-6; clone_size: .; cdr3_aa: CASSYMYNEQFF; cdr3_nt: TGTGCCAGCAGTTACATGTACAATGAGCAGTTCTTC
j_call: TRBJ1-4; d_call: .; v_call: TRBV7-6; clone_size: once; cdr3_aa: CASSQRDNGREKLFF; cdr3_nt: TGTGCCAGCAGCCAACGGGACAACGGTCGGGAAAAACTGTTTTTT
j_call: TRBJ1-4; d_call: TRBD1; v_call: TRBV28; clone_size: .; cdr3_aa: CASSSYSGTGSEKLFF; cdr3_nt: TGTGCCAGCAGTTCTTATTCCGGGACAGGGTCCGAAAAACTGTTTTTT
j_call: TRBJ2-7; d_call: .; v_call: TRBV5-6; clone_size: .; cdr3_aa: CASSLVQNYEQYF; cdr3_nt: TGTGCCAGCAGCTTGGTTCAAAATTACGAGCAGTACTTC
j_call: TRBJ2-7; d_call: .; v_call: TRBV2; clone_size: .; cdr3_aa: CASSPDEQYF; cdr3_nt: TGTGCCAGCAGCCCTGACGAGCAGTACTTC
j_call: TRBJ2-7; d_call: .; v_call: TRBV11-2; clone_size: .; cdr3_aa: CASGQGSYEQYF; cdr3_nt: TGTGCCAGCGGGCAGGGGTCCTACGAGCAGTACTTC